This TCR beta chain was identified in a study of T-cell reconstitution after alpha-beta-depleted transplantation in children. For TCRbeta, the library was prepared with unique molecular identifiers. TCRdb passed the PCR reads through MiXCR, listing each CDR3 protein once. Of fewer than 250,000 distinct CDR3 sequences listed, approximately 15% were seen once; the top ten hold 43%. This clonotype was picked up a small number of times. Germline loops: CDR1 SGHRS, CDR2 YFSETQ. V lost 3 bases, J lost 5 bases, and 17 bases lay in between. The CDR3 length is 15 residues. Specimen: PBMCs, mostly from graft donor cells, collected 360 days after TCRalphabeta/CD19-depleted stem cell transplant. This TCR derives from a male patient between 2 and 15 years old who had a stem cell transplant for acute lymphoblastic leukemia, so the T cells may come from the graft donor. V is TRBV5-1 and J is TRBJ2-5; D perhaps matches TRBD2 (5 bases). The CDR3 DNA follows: TGCGCCAGCAGCTACCAATTCGGACTGGAGGAGACCCAGTACTTC. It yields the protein CASSYQFGLEETQYF.